Sequencing of this TCR beta chain was carried out in a study of T cell repertoires in cytomegalovirus infection. At the level of the study: Through public TCR beta signatures, both CMV infection and matching HLA type were indicated.

This CDR3 contains 16 residues. Germline V gene sequence: CDR1 KGHDR, CDR2 SFDVKD. The V end lost 3 bases, the J end lost 2 bases, and 12 bases lay between the germline ends. One entry per CDR3 protein, called by TCRdb with MiXCR from the reads. This sample carries some 440,000 distinct CDR3 sequences, about 33% of them seen once, and the ten largest clones take roughly 13%. This clonotype was detected a few times. Material: PBMCs. The TCR comes from a human donor in good health (CMV status not recorded). Some clones in this sample may be carry-over from other donors' samples. The V call is TRBV24-1, the J call TRBJ2-2; maybe TRBD1 (5 bases). CDR3 in amino acids: CATSDKGVFNTGELFF. Written as DNA, the CDR3 is TGTGCCACCAGTGATAAAGGGGTGTTTAACACCGGGGAGCTGTTTTTT.